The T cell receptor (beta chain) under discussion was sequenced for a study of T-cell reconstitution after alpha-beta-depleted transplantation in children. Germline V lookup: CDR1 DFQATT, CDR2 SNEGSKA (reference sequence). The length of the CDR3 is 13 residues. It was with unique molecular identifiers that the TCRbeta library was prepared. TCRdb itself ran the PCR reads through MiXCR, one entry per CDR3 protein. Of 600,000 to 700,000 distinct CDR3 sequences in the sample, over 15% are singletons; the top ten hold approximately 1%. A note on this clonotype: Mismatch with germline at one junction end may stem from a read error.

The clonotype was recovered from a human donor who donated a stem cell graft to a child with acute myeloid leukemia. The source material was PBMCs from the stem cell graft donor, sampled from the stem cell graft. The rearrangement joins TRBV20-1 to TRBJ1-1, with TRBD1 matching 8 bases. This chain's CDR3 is CSAGDRGITEAFF. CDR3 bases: TGCAGTGCTGGAGACAGGGGAATTACTGAAGCTTTCTTT.